Below, 27 T cell receptor beta chains from the same sample are listed, as sequenced in a study of T cells after yellow fever vaccination. TCRdb processed the 5' RACE reads anew with MiXCR; each CDR3 protein has one entry. The sample lists hundreds of thousands of distinct CDR3 sequences, approximately 19% occurring once. The material sequenced was PBMCs, taken before the yellow fever booster vaccination. These receptors came from a man between 18 and 29 years old who received the YFV17D yellow fever vaccine.

The chain has TRBV11-2 and TRBJ2-2; no reliable D call. Germline loops: CDR1 SGHAT, CDR2 FQNNGV. The ends were cut back, 7 bases at V and 4 bases at J, with 7 bases in the middle. The CDR3 spans 12 residues. The CDR3 reads CASTQTTGELFF. The CDR3 bases are TGTGCCAGCACCCAGACCACCGGGGAGCTGTTTTTT.

The chain couples TRBV20-1 to TRBJ2-5, with 8 nucleotides matching TRBD2. The germline CDR1 and CDR2 sequences are DFQATT and SNEGSKA (reference sequence). V shed 4 bases, J shed 4 bases, and the junction held 5 bases outside the gene matches. This CDR3 contains 13 residues. CDR3 sequence: CSAKTGGRETQYF. The CDR3 DNA is TGCAGTGCTAAAACGGGGGGGCGAGAGACCCAGTACTTC.

The chain carries TRBV10-1 and TRBJ2-7; D may be TRBD1 (6 bases). This CDR3 comprises 12 residues. V lost 10 bases and J 0 bases, leaving 10 bases between the germline ends. Germline CDR1 WNHNN, CDR2 SYGVQD (reference sequence). As DNA, the CDR3 is TGCGCCACCGGGGACAACTCCTACGAGCAGTACTTC. Protein: CATGDNSYEQYF.

This clonotype appeared a few times. The chain recombines TRBV27 with TRBJ1-1, with 7 bases that match TRBD1. V shed 5 bases, J shed 10 bases, and the junction held 10 bases outside the gene matches. CDR1 and CDR2 from the germline V gene are MNHEY and SMNVEV (reference sequence). CDR3 size: 13 residues. The CDR3: CASSRADRAAAFF. CDR3 DNA: TGTGCCAGCAGTCGGGCTGACAGGGCCGCAGCTTTCTTT.

This clonotype showed up many times. CDR3 sequence reads: CSARDPAGRYEQFF. In nucleotides, the CDR3 is TGCAGTGCTAGAGATCCGGCAGGGAGGTATGAGCAGTTCTTC. The V and J genes are TRBV20-1 and TRBJ2-1, with a possible D match to TRBD2 (6 bases). Germline loops: CDR1 DFQATT, CDR2 SNEGSKA (reference sequence). The CDR3 extends over 14 amino acids. V lost 0 bases and J lost 8, with 14 bases in between.

This clonotype was found a few times. The chain joins TRBV20-1 to TRBJ2-1; 14 nucleotides match TRBD2. The CDR3 length is 15 residues. Germline V lookup: CDR1 DFQATT, CDR2 SNEGSKA (reference sequence). V trimming: 6 bases; J trimming: 10 bases; junction bases outside the gene matches: 11. The CDR3 sequence is CSAIAGTSGGGEQFF. Written as DNA, the CDR3 is TGCAGTGCAATAGCCGGGACTAGCGGGGGTGGAGAGCAGTTCTTC.

Notes on this clonotype: A much larger clone lies a single base off, so this may be a read error. The chain joins TRBV7-9 to TRBJ2-5; 8 nucleotides align to TRBD2. Trimming cost V 6 bases and J 0 bases; bases outside gene matches: 3. The CDR3 totals 14 residues. CDR1 is SEHNR and CDR2 is FQNEAQ in the germline V gene (reference sequence). DNA for the CDR3: TGTGCCAGCAGTCGCGGGGGGTACCAAGAGACCCAGTACTTC. Translation gives CASSRGGYQETQYF.

This clonotype occurred a few times. The gene calls are TRBV12-3 or TRBV12-4 and TRBJ1-2; D may be TRBD1 (5 bases). This CDR3 is 13 amino acids long. V gave up 9 bases and J gave up 1 base, with 12 bases separating them. CDR3 bases: TGTGCCAGTACGGGGGGAAATAACTATGGCTACACCTTC. It translates to CASTGGNNYGYTF.

The CDR3 sequence: CSVEIGHFEEANVLTF. For the CDR3, the DNA is TGCAGCGTTGAAATAGGCCACTTCGAGGAGGCCAACGTCCTGACTTTC. V gene TRBV29-1 combines with J gene TRBJ2-6; no clear D. The V gene's germline CDR1 is SQVTM and CDR2 ANQGSEA. The CDR3 is 16 amino acids. Deletions cut 2 bases from V and 6 bases from J, with 17 bases between.

This chain uses TRBV10-3 with TRBJ1-2; 9 positions agree with TRBD1. From germline, CDR1 is ENHRY and CDR2 SYGVKD. CDR3 length: 16 residues. V was pared by 6 bases and J by 0 bases, with 8 bases of the junction left unmatched. The DNA for the CDR3 is TGTGCCATCAGCGCTCTCGGGACAGGGCCTAACTATGGCTACACCTTC. This codes for CAISALGTGPNYGYTF.

Only a few counts were recorded for this clonotype. The chain couples TRBV15 to TRBJ2-5, with 8 bases aligning to TRBD1. CDR1 is LNHNV, CDR2 YYDKDF, per germline (reference sequence). Trimming removed 6 bases from V and 3 bases from J; junction bases left unmatched: 3. The CDR3 covers 13 residues. The chain's CDR3 is CATRPGQEETQYF. The CDR3 DNA is TGTGCCACCAGACCGGGACAGGAAGAGACCCAGTACTTC.

The rearrangement joins TRBV20-1 to TRBJ2-7; D perhaps matches TRBD2 (6 bases). The CDR3 spans 12 residues. Germline CDR1 reads DFQATT; CDR2 reads SNEGSKA (reference sequence). V was pared by 6 bases and J by 5 bases, with 14 bases between. CDR3 in amino acids: CSAGRGTNEQYV. The CDR3 DNA reads as TGCAGTGCCGGACGGGGGACGAACGAGCAGTACGTC.

The rearrangement joins TRBV2 to TRBJ1-1; D perhaps matches TRBD1 (6 bases). From germline, CDR1 is SNHLY and CDR2 FYNNEI. This CDR3 spans 14 amino acids. The V gene lost 7 bases and the J gene lost 11 bases, with 23 bases spanning the gap. The CDR3 DNA sequence: TGTGCCAGCAATCCGCCTCCTCTGACAGGCTCCGCTTTCTTT. It is translated as CASNPPPLTGSAFF.

This clonotype was counted a few times. The J gene is TRBJ1-5, the V gene TRBV10-2; no clear D gene. Germline V lookup: CDR1 WSHSY, CDR2 SAAADI. The CDR3 extends over 14 amino acids. The V end was cut by 7 bases, the J end by 3 bases, with 13 bases between. The CDR3 coding sequence is TGCGCCAGCAACCCCGACACTATCAATCAGCCCCAGCATTTT. Translating it yields CASNPDTINQPQHF.

The chain is built from TRBV6-2 or TRBV6-3 and TRBJ2-1; no firm D call. Germline V gives CDR1 MNHEY, CDR2 SVGEGT. Trimming stripped 0 bases from V and 2 bases from J, with 11 bases between. The CDR3 runs 16 residues. The CDR3 coding sequence is TGTGCCAGCAGTTACTCGAGTCCAGGCCCCTACAATGAGCAGTTCTTC. Protein: CASSYSSPGPYNEQFF.

This chain connects TRBV7-3 to TRBJ1-4, with unresolved D. The CDR3 has 13 amino acids. V dropped 5 bases and J dropped 8 bases, with 12 bases sitting between them. CDR1 is SGHTA and CDR2 is FQGTGA in the germline V gene. CDR3 in amino acids: CASSASTGEKLFF. The CDR3 nucleotides are TGTGCCAGCAGCGCATCGACTGGGGAAAAACTGTTTTTT.

This clonotype was counted between two and nine times. The chain combines TRBV6-7 with TRBJ2-2; no clear D. TRBV6-7 is an ORF, with its function uncertain. V gave up 10 bases and J gave up 2 bases, with 11 bases separating them. This CDR3 has 13 residues. CDR3 DNA: TGTGCCACCACCCACCAAAACACCGGGGAGCTGTTTTTT. Translated, it gives CATTHQNTGELFF.

This rearrangement joins TRBV5-5 to TRBJ1-6, with D possibly being TRBD1 (6 bases). V lost 3 bases and J 0 bases, leaving 16 bases between the germline ends. CDR3 length: 18 residues. Germline lookup yields CDR1 SGHKS and CDR2 YYEKEE (reference sequence). The CDR3 here is CASSYGQSTSSYNSPLHF. The CDR3 coding sequence is TGTGCCAGCAGCTACGGACAGTCTACCAGCTCCTATAATTCACCCCTCCACTTT.

The chain combines TRBV30 with TRBJ2-7; D is ambiguous. The CDR3 loop spans 11 amino acids. Germline V gives CDR1 GTSNPN, CDR2 SVGIG (reference sequence). V lost 2 bases, J lost 7 bases, and 9 bases lay in between. CDR3 sequence (DNA): TGTGCCTGGAGTAACGGGTTTGAGCAGTACTTC. Its translation is CAWSNGFEQYF.

This clonotype has a handful of counts. This rearrangement joins TRBV10-3 to TRBJ2-3, with a weak D call TRBD2 (7 bases). The V gene's germline CDR1 is ENHRY and CDR2 SYGVKD. The ends were cut back, 8 bases at V and 0 bases at J, with 12 bases in the middle. The CDR3 totals 14 residues. CDR3 nucleotide sequence: TGTGCCATCGGCGGGGGCCTGAGCACAGATACGCAGTATTTT. Translated, it gives CAIGGGLSTDTQYF.

This clonotype was found many times. The chain joins TRBV5-1 to TRBJ2-1; D not certain. This CDR3 has 12 residues. Per the germline V gene, CDR1 is SGHRS and CDR2 is YFSETQ. V dropped 0 bases and J dropped 10 bases, with 8 bases sitting between them. The CDR3 spells CASSLGPWEQFF. The CDR3 region has the DNA TGCGCCAGCAGCTTGGGTCCATGGGAGCAGTTCTTC.

This clonotype was observed a few times. The chain has TRBV11-2 and TRBJ2-7, with D perhaps matching TRBD1 (6 bases). Trimming shortened V by 0 bases and J by 7 bases, and 10 bases separated the two germline ends. Germline CDR1 is SGHAT and CDR2 is FQNNGV. The CDR3 has 13 amino acids. CDR3 sequence reads: CASSLEVTGEQYF. The CDR3, as DNA: TGTGCCAGCAGCTTAGAGGTGACAGGAGAGCAGTACTTC.

The rearrangement uses TRBV25-1 and TRBJ2-7; maybe TRBD2 (5 bases). Germline CDR1 MGHDK, CDR2 SYGVNS. This CDR3 contains 13 residues. The ends were cut back, 8 bases at V and 6 bases at J, with 17 bases in the middle. The chain's CDR3 is CASAAGKRSEQYF. CDR3 nucleotides: TGTGCCAGCGCGGCCGGGAAAAGAAGCGAGCAGTACTTC.

The CDR3 sequence is CASSSLKVQETQYF. DNA for the CDR3: TGCGCCAGCAGCTCCCTCAAGGTCCAAGAGACCCAGTACTTC. The chain uses TRBV5-1 and TRBJ2-5, with unresolved D. Germline-derived CDR1 and CDR2 are SGHRS and YFSETQ. The CDR3 is 14 amino acids. V lost 3 bases, J lost 1 base, and 10 bases lay in between.

This clonotype showed up just a few times. The rearrangement links TRBV28 to TRBJ1-1, with D tentatively TRBD1 (5 bases). The CDR3 contains 13 residues. Germline loops: CDR1 MDHEN, CDR2 SYDVKM. The ends were cut back, 6 bases at V and 11 bases at J, with 19 bases in the middle. The CDR3 DNA reads as TGTGCCAGCAGCCCAGGAGGGAGGGACGTTGCTTTCTTT. The encoded protein is CASSPGGRDVAFF.

This chain uses TRBV5-1 with TRBJ1-1; 9 bases agree with TRBD1. The ends lost 0 bases at V and 6 bases at J; junction bases unmatched: 9. CDR1 and CDR2 from the germline V gene are SGHRS and YFSETQ. This CDR3 region has 16 residues. The CDR3 DNA is TGCGCCAGCAGCTTGGCCGGACAGGGGAAGTATCCTGAAGCTTTCTTT. It translates to CASSLAGQGKYPEAFF.

A few counts support this clonotype. The chain couples TRBV7-2 to TRBJ2-2, with D possibly called TRBD1 or TRBD2 (5 bases each). Germline assignment: CDR1 SGHTA and CDR2 FQGNSA. This CDR3 comprises 16 residues. V lost 0 bases, J lost 0 bases, and 8 bases lay in between. DNA for the CDR3: TGTGCCAGCAGCTTAGCTGGGACGGCGAACACCGGGGAGCTGTTTTTT. Translated, it gives CASSLAGTANTGELFF.